This TCR beta chain comes out of a study of T cells in Graves' hyperthyroidism and ophthalmopathy. Turning to the study itself: Any treatment followed the collection of peripheral blood at initial diagnosis. Study-level points and caveats: Ophthalmopathy was identified by the model a median approximately six months ahead of onset. Ophthalmopathy was told apart from stable hyperthyroidism by a 13 V-J model. Blood held most thyroid clonotypes expanded above 0.001 frequency.

From RNA transcripts, TCR beta CDR3 regions were amplified. First-round RT-PCR targeting the TCR CDR3 was performed with the HTBI primer set. MiXCR, run by TCRdb on the multiplex PCR reads, gives a single entry per CDR3 protein. The data show 210,000 or so distinct CDR3 sequences, 17% seen once. This clonotype was seen only a few times. Its matching antigen is unknown. CDR1 and CDR2 (germline): SNHLY, FYNNEI. The CDR3 consists of 16 residues. V was pared by 4 bases and J by 1 base, with 13 bases between. J is TRBJ2-2 and V is TRBV2; a possible D gene is TRBD2 (6 bases). The clonotype comes from a man aged 50 or older with Graves' hyperthyroidism. The sample taken for sequencing was blood. The CDR3 region has the DNA TGTGCCAGCAGTGCCCACCGGGGGATGAACACCGGGGAGCTGTTTTTT. Residues: CASSAHRGMNTGELFF.